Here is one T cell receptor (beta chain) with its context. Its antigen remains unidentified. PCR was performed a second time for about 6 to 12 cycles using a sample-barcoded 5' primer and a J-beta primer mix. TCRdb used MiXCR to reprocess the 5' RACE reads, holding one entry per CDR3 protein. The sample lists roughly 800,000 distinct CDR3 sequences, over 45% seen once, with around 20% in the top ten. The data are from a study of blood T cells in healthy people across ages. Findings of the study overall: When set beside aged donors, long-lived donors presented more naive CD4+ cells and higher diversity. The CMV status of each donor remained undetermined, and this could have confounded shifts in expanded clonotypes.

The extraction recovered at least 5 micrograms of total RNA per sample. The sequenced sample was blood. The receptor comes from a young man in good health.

Written as DNA, the CDR3 is TGCGCCAGCAGCCACCCCGACGGGAACTATGGCTACACCTTC. This sequence encodes CASSHPDGNYGYTF. The chain recombines TRBV4-1 with TRBJ1-2; D gene uncertain. Germline CDR1 MGHRA, CDR2 YSYEKL. V was cut by 3 bases and J by 2 bases, with 10 bases left in between. The CDR3 totals 14 residues.